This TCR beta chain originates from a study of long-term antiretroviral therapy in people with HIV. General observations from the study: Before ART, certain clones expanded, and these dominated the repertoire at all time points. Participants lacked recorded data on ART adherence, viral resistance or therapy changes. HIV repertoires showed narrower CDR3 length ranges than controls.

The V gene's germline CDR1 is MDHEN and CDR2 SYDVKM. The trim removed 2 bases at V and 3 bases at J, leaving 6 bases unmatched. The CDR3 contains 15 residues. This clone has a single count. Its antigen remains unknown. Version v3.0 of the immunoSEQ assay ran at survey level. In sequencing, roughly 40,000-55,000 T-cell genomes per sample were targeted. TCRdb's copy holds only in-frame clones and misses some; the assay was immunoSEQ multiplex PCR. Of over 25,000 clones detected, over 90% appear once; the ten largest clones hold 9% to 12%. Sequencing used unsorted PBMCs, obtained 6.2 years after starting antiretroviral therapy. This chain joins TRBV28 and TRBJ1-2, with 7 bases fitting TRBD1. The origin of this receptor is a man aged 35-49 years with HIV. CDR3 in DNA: TGTGCCAGCAGTTTACTACAGGGGACCCACTATGGCTACACCTTC. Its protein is CASSLLQGTHYGYTF.